This T cell receptor beta chain was retrieved from a study of T cells in localized non-small cell lung cancer. J was trimmed by 0 bases and V by 10 bases; bases with no gene match: 10. Germline V gives CDR1 KGHSH, CDR2 LQKENI. The CDR3 is 15 residues long. Repertoires were generated with immunoSEQ multiplex PCR, while TCRdb's copy carries only in-frame clones and drops some. Among 41,000 or so clones listed, 88% were seen once. Overall study results and limits: Adjacent uninvolved lung had the highest clonality, suggesting focused antigen responses.

Worth noting for this clone: Its cognate antigen is unknown.

This sample comprised peripheral blood, obtained before any cancer treatment. The chain couples TRBV18 to TRBJ2-3; 7 bases align to TRBD2. This clonotype originated in a female donor over 55 with stage I squamous cell lung carcinoma. This chain's CDR3 is CANRRGDLSTDTQYF. The CDR3 DNA is TGTGCCAACCGCCGGGGGGACCTGAGCACAGATACGCAGTATTTT.